This TCR beta chain was documented in a study of blood T cell repertoires in COVID-19. Study overall: The United States, Italy and Spain provided the acute and convalescent COVID-19 samples. T cells, B-cell-depleted T cells, or PBMCs supplied cDNA or gDNA.

In the original workflow: Estimated nucleated cell counts came from reference gene primer amplification. Profiling relied on immunoSEQ multiplex PCR, and the TCRdb table lists in-frame clones only, not all of them. V, J and clone size derive from that table, while D and trimming were established from the DNA sequence. The table includes around 170,000 clones, roughly 85% detected once. The sample was peripheral blood. The TCR was taken from a man in his forties or fifties with active or convalescent COVID-19.

The CDR3 DNA reads TGTGCCAGCAGCCAAGAAGGAGAATCCAATGAGCAGTTCTTC. This codes for CASSQEGESNEQFF. The chain employs TRBV3-1 (or the pseudogene TRBV3-2) and TRBJ2-1, with unresolved D. CDR3 length: 14 residues. From germline, CDR1 is LGHDT and CDR2 YNNKEL (reference sequence). Trimming stripped 0 bases from V and 6 bases from J, with 9 bases between.